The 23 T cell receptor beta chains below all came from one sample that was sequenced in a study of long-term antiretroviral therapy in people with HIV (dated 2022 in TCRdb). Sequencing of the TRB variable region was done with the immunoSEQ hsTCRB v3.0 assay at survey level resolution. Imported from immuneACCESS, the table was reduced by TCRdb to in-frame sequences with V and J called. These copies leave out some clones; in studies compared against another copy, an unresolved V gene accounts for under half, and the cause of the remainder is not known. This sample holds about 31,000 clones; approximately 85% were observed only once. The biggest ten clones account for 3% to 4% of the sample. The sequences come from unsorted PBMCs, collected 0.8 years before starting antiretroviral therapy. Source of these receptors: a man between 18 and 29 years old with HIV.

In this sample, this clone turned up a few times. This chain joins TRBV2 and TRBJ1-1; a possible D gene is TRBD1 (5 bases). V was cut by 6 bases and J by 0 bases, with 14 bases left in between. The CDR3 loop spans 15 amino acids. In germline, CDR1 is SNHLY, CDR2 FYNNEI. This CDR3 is CASREGLSMNTEAFF. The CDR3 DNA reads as TGTGCCAGCAGGGAGGGACTTTCTATGAACACTGAAGCTTTCTTT.

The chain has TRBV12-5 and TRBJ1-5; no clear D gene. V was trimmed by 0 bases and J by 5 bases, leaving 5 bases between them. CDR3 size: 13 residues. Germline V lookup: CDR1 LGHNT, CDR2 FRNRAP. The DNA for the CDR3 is TGTGCTAGTGGTTTGGTACGGGATCAGCCCCAGCATTTT. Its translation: CASGLVRDQPQHF.

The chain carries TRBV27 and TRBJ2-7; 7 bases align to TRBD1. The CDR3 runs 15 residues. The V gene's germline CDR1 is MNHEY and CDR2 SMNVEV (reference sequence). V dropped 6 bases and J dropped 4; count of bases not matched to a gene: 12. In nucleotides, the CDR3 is TGTGCCAGCAGCTTAATGGGGGACAGAGGGTACGAGCAGTACTTC. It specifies CASSLMGDRGYEQYF.

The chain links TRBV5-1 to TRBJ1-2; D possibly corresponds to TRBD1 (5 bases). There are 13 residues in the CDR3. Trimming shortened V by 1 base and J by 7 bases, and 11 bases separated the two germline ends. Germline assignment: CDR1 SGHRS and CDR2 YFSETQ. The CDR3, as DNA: TGCGCCAGCAGCTTGACAGGTTTCACTGGCTACACCTTC. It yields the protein CASSLTGFTGYTF.

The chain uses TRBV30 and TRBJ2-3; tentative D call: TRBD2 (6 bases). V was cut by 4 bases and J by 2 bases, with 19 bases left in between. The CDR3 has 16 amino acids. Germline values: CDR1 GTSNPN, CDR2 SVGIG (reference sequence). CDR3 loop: CAWTPGGGDYTDTQYF. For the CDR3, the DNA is TGTGCCTGGACGCCCGGTGGCGGGGATTACACAGATACGCAGTATTTT.

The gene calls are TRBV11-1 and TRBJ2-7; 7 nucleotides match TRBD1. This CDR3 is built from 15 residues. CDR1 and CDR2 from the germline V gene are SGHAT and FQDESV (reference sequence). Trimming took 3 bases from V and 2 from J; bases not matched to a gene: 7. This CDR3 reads CASSLSRDSTYEQYF. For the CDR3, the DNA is TGTGCCAGCAGCTTGAGTAGGGACAGCACCTACGAGCAGTACTTC.

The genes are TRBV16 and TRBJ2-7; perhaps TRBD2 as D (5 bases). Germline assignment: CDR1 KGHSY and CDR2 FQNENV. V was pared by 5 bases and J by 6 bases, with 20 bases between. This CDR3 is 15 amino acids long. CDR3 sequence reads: CASSSDSGLDIEQYF. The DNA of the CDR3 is TGTGCCAGCAGCTCGGACTCTGGACTTGACATCGAGCAGTACTTC.

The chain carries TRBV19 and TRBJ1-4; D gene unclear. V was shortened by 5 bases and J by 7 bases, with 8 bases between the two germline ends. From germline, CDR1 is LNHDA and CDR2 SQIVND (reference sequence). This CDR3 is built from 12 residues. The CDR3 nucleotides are TGTGCCAGTAGTGTCACAGTTGAAAAACTGTTTTTT. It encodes CASSVTVEKLFF.

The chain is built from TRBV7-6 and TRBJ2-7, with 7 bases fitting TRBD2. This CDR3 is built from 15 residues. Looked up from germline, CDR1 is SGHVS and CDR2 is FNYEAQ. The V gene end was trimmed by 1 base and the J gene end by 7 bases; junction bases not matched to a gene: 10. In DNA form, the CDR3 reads TGTGCCAGCAGCTTAGGGGCGGGAGCCTCGGGGGAGCAGTACTTC. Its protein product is CASSLGAGASGEQYF.

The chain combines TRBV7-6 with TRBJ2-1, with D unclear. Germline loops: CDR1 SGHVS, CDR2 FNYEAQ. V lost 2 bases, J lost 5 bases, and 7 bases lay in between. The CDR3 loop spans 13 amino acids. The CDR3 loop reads CASSLNPHNEQFF. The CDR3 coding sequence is TGTGCCAGCAGCTTAAACCCCCACAATGAGCAGTTCTTC.

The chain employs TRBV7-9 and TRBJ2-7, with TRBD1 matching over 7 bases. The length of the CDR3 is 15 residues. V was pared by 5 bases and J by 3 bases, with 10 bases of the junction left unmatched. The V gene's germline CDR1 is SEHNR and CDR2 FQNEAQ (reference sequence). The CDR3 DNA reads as TGTGCCAGCAGCCTCGCAGAGGGGGCTGACTACGAGCAGTACTTC. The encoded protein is CASSLAEGADYEQYF.

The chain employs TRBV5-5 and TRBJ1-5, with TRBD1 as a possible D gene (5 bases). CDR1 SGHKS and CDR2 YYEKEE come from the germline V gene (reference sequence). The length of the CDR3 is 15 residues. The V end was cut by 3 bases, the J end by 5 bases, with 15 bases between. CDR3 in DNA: TGTGCCAGCAGCTCCAGGTGGGGGGGGGATCAGCCCCAGCATTTT. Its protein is CASSSRWGGDQPQHF.

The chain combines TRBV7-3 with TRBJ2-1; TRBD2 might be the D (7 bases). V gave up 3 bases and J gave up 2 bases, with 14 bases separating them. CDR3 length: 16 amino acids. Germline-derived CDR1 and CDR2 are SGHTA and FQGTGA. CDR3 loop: CASSLRGGATYNEQFF. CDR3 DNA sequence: TGTGCCAGCAGCTTGAGAGGGGGGGCGACCTACAATGAGCAGTTCTTC.

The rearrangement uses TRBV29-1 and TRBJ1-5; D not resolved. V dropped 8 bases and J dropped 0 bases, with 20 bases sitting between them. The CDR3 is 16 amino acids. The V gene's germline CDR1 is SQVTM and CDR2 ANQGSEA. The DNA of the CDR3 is TGCAGCCTTTCGGGCTCCCCCCGCTATAGCAATCAGCCCCAGCATTTT. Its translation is CSLSGSPRYSNQPQHF.

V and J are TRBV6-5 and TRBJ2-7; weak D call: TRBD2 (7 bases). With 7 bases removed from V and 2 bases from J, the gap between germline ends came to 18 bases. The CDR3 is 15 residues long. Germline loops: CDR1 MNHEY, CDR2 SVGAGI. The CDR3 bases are TGTGCCAGCAACCCGGGGCGGGGGCAAACCTACGAGCAGTACTTC. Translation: CASNPGRGQTYEQYF.

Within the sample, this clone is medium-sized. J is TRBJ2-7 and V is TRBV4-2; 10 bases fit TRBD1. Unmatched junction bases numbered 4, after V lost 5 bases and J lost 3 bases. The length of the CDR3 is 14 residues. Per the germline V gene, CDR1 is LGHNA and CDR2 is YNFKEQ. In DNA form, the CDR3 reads TGTGCCAGCAGCGCCGGGGACAGGGGCTACGAGCAGTACTTC. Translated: CASSAGDRGYEQYF.

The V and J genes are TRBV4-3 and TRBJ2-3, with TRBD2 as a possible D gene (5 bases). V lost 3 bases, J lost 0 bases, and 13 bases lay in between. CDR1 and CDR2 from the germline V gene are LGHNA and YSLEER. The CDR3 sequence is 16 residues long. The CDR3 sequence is CASSQNGEYSTDTQYF. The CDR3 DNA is TGCGCCAGCAGCCAGAACGGGGAGTATAGCACAGATACGCAGTATTTT.

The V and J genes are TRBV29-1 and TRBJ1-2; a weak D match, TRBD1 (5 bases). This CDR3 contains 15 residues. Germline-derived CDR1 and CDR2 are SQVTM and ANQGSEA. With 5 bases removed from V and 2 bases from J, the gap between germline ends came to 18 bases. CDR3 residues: CSVLDLWGGNYGYTF. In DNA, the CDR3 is TGCAGCGTTTTGGATCTGTGGGGGGGGAACTATGGCTACACCTTC.

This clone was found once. The CDR3 DNA reads as TGTGCCAGCAGCTGGGACCGAACAGATACGCAGTATTTT. It yields the protein CASSWDRTDTQYF. The chain carries TRBV2 and TRBJ2-3; TRBD1 or TRBD2 may be the D gene (5 bases each). V gave up 6 bases and J gave up 3 bases, with 10 bases separating them. Germline V gene sequence: CDR1 SNHLY, CDR2 FYNNEI. This CDR3 region has 13 residues. The entire variable domain, with the rest obtained from reference TRBV2 and TRBJ2-3, is as follows: EPEVTQTPSHQVTQMGQEVILRCVPISNHLYFYWYRQILGQKVEFLVSFYNNEISEKSEIFDDQFSVERPDGSNFTLKIRSTKLEDSAMYFCASSWDRTDTQYFGPGTRLTVL.

The CDR3: CASSLRGGPWTDTQYF. CDR3 nucleotides: TGTGCCAGCAGTTTACGCGGCGGACCCTGGACAGATACGCAGTATTTT. This rearrangement joins TRBV27 to TRBJ2-3; no clear D. The CDR3 runs to 16 residues. The germline V and J ends were trimmed by 2 bases and 3 bases, with 15 bases remaining between them. Germline lookup yields CDR1 MNHEY and CDR2 SMNVEV (reference sequence).

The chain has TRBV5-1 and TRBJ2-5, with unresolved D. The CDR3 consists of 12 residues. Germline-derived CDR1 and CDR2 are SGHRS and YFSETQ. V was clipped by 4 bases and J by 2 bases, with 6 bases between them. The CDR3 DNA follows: TGCGCCAGCAGCGAAAAGCAAGAGACCCAGTACTTC. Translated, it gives CASSEKQETQYF.

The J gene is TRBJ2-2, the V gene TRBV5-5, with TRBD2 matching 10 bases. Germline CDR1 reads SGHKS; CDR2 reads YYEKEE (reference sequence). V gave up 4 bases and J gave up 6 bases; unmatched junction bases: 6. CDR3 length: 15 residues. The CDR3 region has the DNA TGTGCCAGCAGCACCACTAGCGGGAAAGCCGGGGAGCTGTTTTTT. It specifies CASSTTSGKAGELFF.

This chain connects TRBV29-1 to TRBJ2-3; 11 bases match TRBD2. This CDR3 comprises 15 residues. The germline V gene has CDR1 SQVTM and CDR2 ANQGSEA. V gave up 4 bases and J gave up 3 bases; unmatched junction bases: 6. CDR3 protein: CSVADSGRGTDTQYF. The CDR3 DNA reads TGCAGCGTTGCTGATAGCGGGAGGGGAACAGATACGCAGTATTTT.